One sample yielded the 27 T cell receptor beta chains listed below, sequenced in a study of blood T cell repertoires in COVID-19 (TCRdb year 2020). Library creation used the immunoSEQ multiplex PCR assay. Sourced from immuneACCESS, this table was stored by TCRdb with only in-frame sequences that have V and J called. A share of the clones is absent; for the studies checked, an unresolved V gene accounts for under half, and the remainder has no known explanation. The sample table holds 110,000 to 150,000 clones, of which approximately 80% were seen once. Of the sample, approximately 3.5% falls within the top ten clones. Source material: peripheral blood. These receptors were obtained from a man in his 70s who had recovered from COVID-19.

The chain links TRBV6-5 to TRBJ1-6; tentatively, D is TRBD1 (6 bases). This CDR3 region has 13 residues. The ends were cut back, 5 bases at V and 7 bases at J, with 9 bases in the middle. Germline-derived CDR1 and CDR2 are MNHEY and SVGAGI. CDR3 residues: CASSIQGNSPLHF. As DNA, the CDR3 is TGTGCCAGCAGTATACAGGGAAATTCACCCCTCCACTTT.

This clone was picked up a small number of times. The chain uses TRBV29-1 and TRBJ2-3; the match to TRBD2 covers 9 bases. The CDR3 length is 16 residues. Germline CDR1 SQVTM, CDR2 ANQGSEA. Losses at the gene ends were 0 bases for V and 5 bases for J; bases not matched to a gene: 9. In DNA, the CDR3 is TGCAGCGTTGAAGAAACAGCGGGAGGAAGGTTAGATACGCAGTATTTT. Translation gives CSVEETAGGRLDTQYF.

J is TRBJ2-1 and V is TRBV3-1 (or the pseudogene TRBV3-2); 7 bases agree with TRBD2. The CDR3 runs 16 residues. J lost 7 bases, V lost 3 bases, and 12 bases had no gene match. Germline V gene data show CDR1 as LGHDT and CDR2 as YNNKEL (reference sequence). In nucleotides, the CDR3 is TGTGCCAGCAGCCAGAGTTGGGCGGGAGCGGGGAATGAGCAGTTCTTC. This sequence encodes CASSQSWAGAGNEQFF.

The chain recombines TRBV6-5 with TRBJ1-5; no clear D gene. With 6 bases removed from V and 6 bases from J, the gap between germline ends came to 18 bases. CDR1 and CDR2 (germline): MNHEY, SVGAGI. This CDR3 spans 15 amino acids. The CDR3 is CASSADRVGSQPQHF. The CDR3 DNA sequence: TGTGCCAGCAGCGCAGATAGGGTCGGGAGTCAGCCCCAGCATTTT.

The genes are TRBV29-1 and TRBJ1-1, with a possible D match to TRBD1 (5 bases). CDR1 and CDR2 (germline): SQVTM, ANQGSEA. The CDR3 consists of 13 residues. V lost 1 base, J lost 0 bases, and 6 bases lay in between. The CDR3 protein is CSVEGGMNTEAFF. The DNA of the CDR3 is TGCAGCGTTGAAGGGGGCATGAACACTGAAGCTTTCTTT.

V is TRBV12-3 or TRBV12-4 and J is TRBJ2-7; D call uncertain. The CDR3 spans 13 residues. V was cut by 5 bases and J by 0 bases, with 8 bases left in between. The chain's CDR3 is CASSPHSSYEQYF. For the CDR3, the DNA is TGTGCCAGCAGTCCCCACAGCTCCTACGAGCAGTACTTC.

Only a few counts were recorded for this clone. The sample contains more than one DNA sequence encoding this CDR3. The rearrangement links TRBV7-9 to TRBJ2-7; TRBD2 matches 11 bases. The CDR3 consists of 14 residues. With 4 bases clipped from V and 3 bases from J, the junction kept 2 bases outside the gene matches. Germline CDR1 reads SEHNR; CDR2 reads FQNEAQ (reference sequence). The CDR3 sequence: CASSSGLAGYEQYF. DNA of the CDR3: TGTGCCAGCAGCTCTGGACTAGCGGGCTACGAGCAGTACTTC.

This chain connects TRBV4-3 to TRBJ2-1; 8 nucleotides agree with TRBD2. Germline CDR1 is LGHNA and CDR2 is YSLEER. This CDR3 region has 18 residues. The V gene end was trimmed by 0 bases and the J gene end by 6 bases; junction bases not matched to a gene: 13. The CDR3 is CASSQEPPGGLFSNEQFF. For the CDR3, the DNA is TGCGCCAGCAGCCAAGAGCCTCCGGGAGGGCTATTCTCCAATGAGCAGTTCTTC.

This clone was recorded a few times. One end of the junction fails to match germline, which may point to a read error. This chain links TRBV7-3 with TRBJ1-2; unclear D gene. The CDR3 runs 10 residues. The V gene's germline CDR1 is SGHTA and CDR2 FQGTGA. CDR3 loop: CASSTREHPF. Written as DNA, the CDR3 is TGTGCCAGCAGCACCCGGGAGCATCCCTTC.

The V and J genes are TRBV12-3 or TRBV12-4 and TRBJ2-1, with a possible D match to TRBD2 (5 bases). CDR3 size: 12 residues. V was cut by 6 bases and J by 6 bases, with 9 bases left in between. Here the CDR3 DNA reads TGTGCCAGCAGGCGGACTGTCAATGAGCAGTTCTTC. Protein sequence: CASRRTVNEQFF.

This chain connects TRBV27 to TRBJ2-1, with D possibly matching TRBD1 (5 bases). Trimming left V 7 bases short and J 10 bases short, with 20 bases between. The CDR3 runs to 14 residues. CDR1 and CDR2 from the germline V gene are MNHEY and SMNVEV (reference sequence). This chain's CDR3 is CASTFIGQGGEQFF. The CDR3 nucleotides read TGTGCCAGCACTTTCATCGGTCAGGGCGGCGAGCAGTTCTTC.

The V call is TRBV20-1, the J call TRBJ2-7; D is uncertain. Germline V gene data show CDR1 as DFQATT and CDR2 as SNEGSKA (reference sequence). This CDR3 has 11 amino acids. Trimming cost V 0 bases and J 4 bases, with 4 bases left between them. Here the CDR3 reads CSARDVYEQYF. CDR3 in DNA: TGCAGTGCTAGAGACGTTTACGAGCAGTACTTC.

The rearrangement links TRBV7-9 to TRBJ2-7, with 13 bases aligning to TRBD2. CDR3 length: 17 residues. V was pared by 5 bases and J by 0 bases, with 7 bases of the junction left unmatched. The germline CDR1 and CDR2 sequences are SEHNR and FQNEAQ (reference sequence). The DNA of the CDR3 is TGTGCCAGCAGCCGGACTAGCGGGAGACCAGGCTCCTACGAGCAGTACTTC. Encoded protein: CASSRTSGRPGSYEQYF.

The chain is built from TRBV5-1 and TRBJ2-1; 8 nucleotides match TRBD1. The CDR3 consists of 15 residues. Per germline, CDR1 SGHRS and CDR2 YFSETQ. The ends lost 5 bases at V and 5 bases at J; junction bases unmatched: 9. The CDR3 sequence is CASSHSDRDDNEQFF. CDR3 in DNA: TGCGCCAGCAGTCATTCGGACAGGGACGACAATGAGCAGTTCTTC.

V and J are TRBV19 and TRBJ2-1, with 8 bases identical to TRBD2. This CDR3 is 15 amino acids long. The germline CDR1 and CDR2 sequences are LNHDA and SQIVND (reference sequence). Trimming cost V 3 bases and J 3 bases; bases outside gene matches: 4. As DNA, the CDR3 is TGTGCCAGTAGTATCACGGGAGGGTTCTACAATGAGCAGTTCTTC. Translation gives CASSITGGFYNEQFF. Together with reference TRBV19 and TRBJ2-1, the CDR3 gives the full variable domain: DGGITQSPKYLFRKEGQNVTLSCEQNLNHDAMYWYRQDPGQGLRLIYYSQIVNDFQKGDIAEGYSVSREKKESFPLTVTSAQKNPTAFYLCASSITGGFYNEQFFGPGTRLTVL.

CDR3 amino acids: CATSDSPGAGVGDEQFF. DNA for the CDR3: TGTGCCACCAGTGATTCCCCTGGGGCGGGAGTTGGCGATGAGCAGTTCTTC. The chain couples TRBV24-1 to TRBJ2-1; TRBD2 aligns across 7 bases. CDR3 length equals 17 residues. J lost 8 bases, V lost 2 bases, and 14 bases had no gene match. CDR1 is KGHDR, CDR2 SFDVKD, per germline.

The gene calls are TRBV11-2 and TRBJ2-1; 7 bases line up with TRBD2. This CDR3 contains 15 residues. Germline CDR1 and CDR2: SGHAT and FQNNGV. Germline trimming cut 1 base from V and 5 bases from J; bases unmatched to any gene: 5. Written as DNA, the CDR3 is TGTGCCAGCAGCTTAGGTAGCGGGTTCGACAATGAGCAGTTCTTC. Encoded protein: CASSLGSGFDNEQFF.

The chain joins TRBV11-2 to TRBJ2-5; tentatively, D is TRBD2 (6 bases). This CDR3 contains 13 residues. V lost 5 bases and J lost 3, with 10 bases in between. Germline values: CDR1 SGHAT, CDR2 FQNNGV. For the CDR3, the DNA is TGTGCCAGCAGCCCGGGACTGGAAGAGACCCAGTACTTC. It translates to CASSPGLEETQYF.

This chain links TRBV11-2 with TRBJ2-7, with D tentatively TRBD2 (6 bases). This CDR3 is 15 amino acids long. Per germline, CDR1 SGHAT and CDR2 FQNNGV. The V end was cut by 4 bases, the J end by 7 bases, with 20 bases between. The CDR3 DNA reads TGTGCCAGCAGCTCTGGCGGGACCGGGCTGGAGGAGCAGTACTTC. Residues: CASSSGGTGLEEQYF. Filled out from reference TRBV11-2 and TRBJ2-7, the complete variable domain reads EAGVAQSPRYKIIEKRQSVAFWCNPISGHATLYWYQQILGQGPKLLIQFQNNGVVDDSQLPKDRFSAERLKGVDSTLKIQPAKLEDSAVYLCASSSGGTGLEEQYFGPGTRLTVT.

The J gene is TRBJ2-1, the V gene TRBV18, with D perhaps TRBD2 (6 bases). CDR1 is KGHSH, CDR2 LQKENI, per germline. This CDR3 has 14 amino acids. Trimming shortened V by 0 bases and J by 6 bases, and 9 bases separated the two germline ends. CDR3 coding DNA: TGTGCCAGCTCACCACCGACTAGTTTCAATGAGCAGTTCTTC. Translation: CASSPPTSFNEQFF.

The CDR3 region is CSVVPQGMGYTF. CDR3 DNA: TGCAGCGTTGTGCCACAGGGGATGGGCTACACCTTC. This chain joins TRBV29-1 and TRBJ1-2; 7 nucleotides align to TRBD1. V shed 4 bases and J 8 bases; nucleotides not matched to a gene: 7. The CDR3 loop spans 12 amino acids. Germline assignment: CDR1 SQVTM and CDR2 ANQGSEA. The variable domain in full, with the rest retrieved from reference TRBV29-1 and TRBJ1-2, is SAVISQKPSRDICQRGTSLTIQCQVDSQVTMMFWYRQQPGQSLTLIATANQGSEATYESGFVIDKFPISRPNLTFSTLTVSNMSPEDSSIYLCSVVPQGMGYTFGSGTRLTVV.

The table lists this clone with a few counts. The chain uses TRBV11-2 and TRBJ2-3; D might be TRBD2 (6 bases). CDR1 and CDR2 (germline): SGHAT, FQNNGV. V lost 4 bases, J lost 0 bases, and 11 bases lay in between. This CDR3 has 15 amino acids. CDR3 DNA: TGTGCCAGCAGCTCTCCGGGACTGAGCACAGATACGCAGTATTTT. Amino acid sequence: CASSSPGLSTDTQYF.

The chain recombines TRBV11-2 with TRBJ2-7, with 9 bases that match TRBD2. The V and J ends lost 3 bases and 2 bases, in that order; junction bases with no gene match: 2. Germline V CDR1 and CDR2: SGHAT, FQNNGV. The CDR3 covers 14 residues. CDR3 region: CASSFPSGAYEQYF. The CDR3 region has the DNA TGTGCCAGCAGCTTCCCTAGCGGGGCCTACGAGCAGTACTTC. Complete variable domain (other parts from reference TRBV11-2 and TRBJ2-7): EAGVAQSPRYKIIEKRQSVAFWCNPISGHATLYWYQQILGQGPKLLIQFQNNGVVDDSQLPKDRFSAERLKGVDSTLKIQPAKLEDSAVYLCASSFPSGAYEQYFGPGTRLTVT.

The sample holds one count of this clone. The V gene is TRBV18, the J gene TRBJ2-4, with D unresolved. Between the trimmed V and J ends, which lost 6 bases and 2 bases, there was a span of 11 bases. Per the germline V gene, CDR1 is KGHSH and CDR2 is LQKENI. The CDR3 is 14 amino acids. CDR3 in amino acids: CASSPGSPKNIQYF. The CDR3 nucleotides are TGTGCCAGCTCCCCCGGGTCCCCCAAAAACATTCAGTACTTC. Full variable domain (remainder filled in from reference TRBV18 and TRBJ2-4): NAGVMQNPRHLVRRRGQEARLRCSPMKGHSHVYWYRQLPEEGLKFMVYLQKENIIDESGMPKERFSAEFPKEGPSILRIQQVVRGDSAAYFCASSPGSPKNIQYFGAGTRLSVL.

The chain recombines TRBV7-2 with TRBJ1-1, with a possible D match to TRBD1 (6 bases). V lost 3 bases to trimming and J lost 5 bases, with 16 bases between them. Germline CDR1 reads SGHTA; CDR2 reads FQGNSA. The CDR3 loop spans 15 amino acids. DNA of the CDR3: TGTGCCAGCAGCTTCTCATCAGGGGTTTTTACTGAAGCTTTCTTT. Its protein product is CASSFSSGVFTEAFF.

The V gene is TRBV3-1 (or the pseudogene TRBV3-2), the J gene TRBJ1-1; D perhaps matches TRBD1 (6 bases). Germline V CDR1 and CDR2: LGHDT, YNNKEL (reference sequence). The CDR3 spans 16 residues. V lost 4 bases and J lost 0, with 15 bases in between. The CDR3 spells CASSPRGGGLNTEAFF. CDR3 DNA: TGTGCCAGCAGCCCACGGGGGGGCGGATTGAACACTGAAGCTTTCTTT.

The gene calls are TRBV5-4 and TRBJ2-7; 14 nucleotides match TRBD2. The CDR3 consists of 15 residues. The ends lost 4 bases at V and 5 bases at J; junction bases unmatched: 5. Germline CDR1 and CDR2: SGHNT and YYREEE (reference sequence). For the CDR3, the DNA is TGTGCCAGCAGCATACCGGGACTAGCGGGAGACGAGCAGTACTTC. It specifies CASSIPGLAGDEQYF.